These T cell receptor beta chains were read from a single sample in a study of T-cell memory formation after mild COVID-19. TCRdb analysed the 5' RACE reads with MiXCR anew, one entry per CDR3 protein. The table lists fewer than 400,000 distinct CDR3 sequences, about 15% of them singletons, with roughly 21% in the top ten. Sample: PBMCs or a T cell subset sorted from them (not recorded which). The source is a man younger than 35 who had mild COVID-19 (a few samples of this study predate the infection). Cell type and time point are not known. CDR3s include the opening cysteine and the closing phenylalanine or tryptophan. The order of the fields is J gene, D gene, clone size, V gene, CDR3 protein, CDR3 DNA. D genes are given only for firm matches. The size field is filled for only some rows; it gives once, few, many or a size class.

j_call: TRBJ1-1; d_call: NA; clone_size: few; v_call: TRBV28; cdr3_aa: CASSLPGDYGAFF; cdr3_nt: TGTGCCAGCAGTTTACCCGGGGACTATGGAGCTTTCTTT
j_call: TRBJ1-2; d_call: NA; clone_size: many; v_call: TRBV6-5; cdr3_aa: CASRAQIRYGYTF; cdr3_nt: TGTGCCAGCAGGGCGCAGATACGCTATGGCTACACCTTC
j_call: TRBJ2-1; d_call: TRBD1; clone_size: few; v_call: TRBV4-2; cdr3_aa: CASSRQGDDNEQFF; cdr3_nt: TGTGCCAGCAGCCGACAGGGGGATGACAATGAGCAGTTCTTC
j_call: TRBJ2-3; d_call: NA; clone_size: NA; v_call: TRBV7-8; cdr3_aa: CASSLPGASTDTQYF; cdr3_nt: TGTGCCAGCAGCTTGCCCGGGGCTAGCACAGATACGCAGTATTTT
j_call: TRBJ2-5; d_call: TRBD2; clone_size: many; v_call: TRBV3-1; cdr3_aa: CASSPSLAGLQETQYF; cdr3_nt: TGTGCCAGCAGCCCCAGCCTAGCGGGGCTCCAAGAGACCCAGTACTTC
j_call: TRBJ1-1; d_call: TRBD1; clone_size: NA; v_call: TRBV4-3; cdr3_aa: CASSQVGQGNTEAFF; cdr3_nt: TGCGCCAGCAGCCAAGTAGGACAGGGGAACACTGAAGCTTTCTTT
j_call: TRBJ2-5; d_call: NA; clone_size: NA; v_call: TRBV28; cdr3_aa: CASSPPEVETQYF; cdr3_nt: TGTGCCAGCAGTCCCCCTGAAGTGGAGACCCAGTACTTC
j_call: TRBJ2-3; d_call: TRBD2; clone_size: few; v_call: TRBV12-3/TRBV12-4; cdr3_aa: CASSRRGGYTDTQYF; cdr3_nt: TGTGCCAGCAGCAGACGGGGGGGGTATACAGATACGCAGTATTTT
j_call: TRBJ2-1; d_call: NA; clone_size: NA; v_call: TRBV11-3; cdr3_aa: CASSYMGSYNEQFF; cdr3_nt: TGTGCCAGCAGCTATATGGGCTCCTACAATGAGCAGTTCTTC
j_call: TRBJ1-4; d_call: TRBD1; clone_size: NA; v_call: TRBV7-9; cdr3_aa: CASSPSGQGDGEKLFF; cdr3_nt: TGTGCCAGCAGCCCTAGCGGACAGGGAGATGGCGAAAAACTGTTTTTT
j_call: TRBJ1-1; d_call: NA; clone_size: NA; v_call: TRBV5-4; cdr3_aa: CASSNSGPASF; cdr3_nt: TGTGCCAGCTCCAATTCGGGCCCTGCATCCTTT
j_call: TRBJ2-7; d_call: NA; clone_size: NA; v_call: TRBV7-9; cdr3_aa: CASSYVIGGPYEQYF; cdr3_nt: TGTGCCAGCAGCTATGTAATAGGGGGTCCCTACGAGCAGTACTTC
j_call: TRBJ1-5; d_call: NA; clone_size: NA; v_call: TRBV6-2/TRBV6-3; cdr3_aa: CASSPIGVWGLNQPQHF; cdr3_nt: TGTGCCAGCAGCCCCATCGGGGTGTGGGGTCTCAATCAGCCCCAGCATTTT
j_call: TRBJ1-5; d_call: NA; clone_size: few; v_call: TRBV5-1; cdr3_aa: CASSSNTGDQPQHF; cdr3_nt: TGCGCCAGCAGCTCCAATACAGGCGATCAGCCCCAGCATTTT
j_call: TRBJ1-5; d_call: TRBD1; clone_size: few; v_call: TRBV20-1; cdr3_aa: CSVNRGRDQPQHF; cdr3_nt: TGCAGTGTTAACAGGGGAAGAGATCAGCCCCAGCATTTT
j_call: TRBJ1-5; d_call: TRBD1; clone_size: NA; v_call: TRBV5-8; cdr3_aa: CASSRDRGLWPQHF; cdr3_nt: TGTGCCAGCAGTAGAGACAGGGGGCTATGGCCCCAGCATTTT
j_call: TRBJ2-5; d_call: TRBD2; clone_size: few; v_call: TRBV7-8; cdr3_aa: CASSLRPSGPLETQYF; cdr3_nt: TGTGCCAGCAGCTTAAGGCCTAGCGGTCCCCTTGAGACCCAGTACTTC
j_call: TRBJ1-1; d_call: NA; clone_size: NA; v_call: TRBV12-3/TRBV12-4; cdr3_aa: CASSSQNMNTEAFF; cdr3_nt: TGTGCCAGCAGTTCTCAGAATATGAACACTGAAGCTTTCTTT
j_call: TRBJ2-3; d_call: TRBD1; clone_size: many; v_call: TRBV12-3/TRBV12-4; cdr3_aa: CASSPPRQGTGDTQYF; cdr3_nt: TGTGCCAGCAGTCCCCCGCGACAGGGGACTGGAGATACGCAGTATTTT
j_call: TRBJ2-7; d_call: NA; clone_size: NA; v_call: TRBV3-1; cdr3_aa: CASSQVTSTEQYF; cdr3_nt: TGTGCCAGCAGCCAAGTAACCAGCACCGAGCAGTACTTC
j_call: TRBJ2-3; d_call: NA; clone_size: NA; v_call: TRBV3-1; cdr3_aa: CASSPREITQYF; cdr3_nt: TGTGCCAGCAGCCCAAGGGAAATAACGCAGTATTTT
j_call: TRBJ2-5; d_call: NA; clone_size: NA; v_call: TRBV4-1; cdr3_aa: CASSQAGGYRGTQYF; cdr3_nt: TGCGCCAGCAGCCAGGCCGGGGGTTACCGGGGGACCCAGTACTTC
j_call: TRBJ1-5; d_call: NA; clone_size: few; v_call: TRBV30; cdr3_aa: CAWSGNSNQPQHF; cdr3_nt: TGTGCCTGGTCAGGGAATAGCAATCAGCCCCAGCATTTT
j_call: TRBJ2-1; d_call: TRBD2; clone_size: once; v_call: TRBV4-3; cdr3_aa: CASSLDPGLAGNRNEQFF; cdr3_nt: TGCGCCAGCAGCCTTGACCCGGGACTAGCGGGTAACCGCAATGAGCAGTTCTTC
j_call: TRBJ1-5; d_call: TRBD1; clone_size: NA; v_call: TRBV24-1; cdr3_aa: CATSEGQGARQPQHF; cdr3_nt: TGTGCCACCAGTGAAGGCCAGGGGGCAAGGCAGCCCCAGCATTTT
j_call: TRBJ2-3; d_call: NA; clone_size: NA; v_call: TRBV11-2; cdr3_aa: CASSLVARGTDTQYF; cdr3_nt: TGTGCCAGCAGCTTAGTGGCAAGGGGCACAGATACGCAGTATTTT
j_call: TRBJ2-3; d_call: TRBD2; clone_size: NA; v_call: TRBV7-8; cdr3_aa: CASSSGPSGGDTDTQYF; cdr3_nt: TGTGCCAGCAGCTCTGGGCCTAGCGGGGGAGACACAGATACGCAGTATTTT
j_call: TRBJ2-2; d_call: TRBD2; clone_size: NA; v_call: TRBV20-1; cdr3_aa: CSAWITSGGYTGELFF; cdr3_nt: TGCAGTGCTTGGATCACTAGCGGGGGATACACCGGGGAGCTGTTTTTT
j_call: TRBJ2-6; d_call: NA; clone_size: few; v_call: TRBV5-1; cdr3_aa: CASSLDAGSGANVLTF; cdr3_nt: TGCGCCAGCAGCCTAGACGCCGGCTCTGGGGCCAACGTCCTGACTTTC
j_call: TRBJ2-5; d_call: NA; clone_size: few; v_call: TRBV7-9; cdr3_aa: CASSLGMTVNGETQYF; cdr3_nt: TGTGCCAGCAGCTTAGGGATGACAGTAAACGGGGAGACCCAGTACTTC
j_call: TRBJ2-5; d_call: NA; clone_size: many; v_call: TRBV4-3; cdr3_aa: CASSQGGGGETQYF; cdr3_nt: TGCGCCAGCAGCCAAGGGGGGGGCGGCGAGACCCAGTACTTC
j_call: TRBJ2-2; d_call: NA; clone_size: few; v_call: TRBV6-6; cdr3_aa: CASSYPAEAGELFF; cdr3_nt: TGTGCCAGCAGTTACCCTGCAGAGGCCGGGGAGCTGTTTTTT
j_call: TRBJ1-6; d_call: NA; clone_size: NA; v_call: TRBV6-5; cdr3_aa: CASSFRWGATSPLHF; cdr3_nt: TGTGCCAGCAGCTTCCGGTGGGGGGCCACTTCACCCCTCCACTTT
j_call: TRBJ1-1; d_call: NA; clone_size: NA; v_call: TRBV5-1; cdr3_aa: CASSLGGNHWNTEAFF; cdr3_nt: TGCGCCAGCAGCCTGGGAGGTAATCACTGGAACACTGAAGCTTTCTTT
j_call: TRBJ1-4; d_call: NA; clone_size: few; v_call: TRBV2; cdr3_aa: CASSEGNEEKLFF; cdr3_nt: TGTGCCAGCAGTGAAGGTAATGAAGAAAAACTGTTTTTT
j_call: TRBJ2-5; d_call: NA; clone_size: NA; v_call: TRBV7-9; cdr3_aa: CASSFSTGEETQYF; cdr3_nt: TGTGCCAGCAGCTTCTCGACAGGAGAAGAGACCCAGTACTTC
j_call: TRBJ2-2; d_call: TRBD2; clone_size: once; v_call: TRBV20-1; cdr3_aa: CSARDGTRRAGELFF; cdr3_nt: TGCAGTGCTAGAGATGGGACTAGGAGGGCCGGGGAGCTGTTTTTT
j_call: TRBJ1-2; d_call: NA; clone_size: NA; v_call: TRBV7-2; cdr3_aa: CASSRSGQGLSGYTF; cdr3_nt: TGTGCCAGCAGCCGTTCTGGGCAGGGGCTCTCCGGCTACACCTTC
j_call: TRBJ1-4; d_call: NA; clone_size: few; v_call: TRBV12-3/TRBV12-4; cdr3_aa: CASTGGGRIIFNEKLFF; cdr3_nt: TGTGCCAGCACCGGGGGAGGTCGTATTATTTTTAATGAAAAACTGTTTTTT
j_call: TRBJ2-5; d_call: NA; clone_size: NA; v_call: TRBV12-3/TRBV12-4; cdr3_aa: CASRERLYLETQYF; cdr3_nt: TGTGCCAGCAGGGAGAGACTATATCTTGAGACCCAGTACTTC
j_call: TRBJ2-1; d_call: TRBD1; clone_size: NA; v_call: TRBV7-9; cdr3_aa: CASSVRDRGLGREQFF; cdr3_nt: TGTGCCAGCAGCGTCCGGGACAGGGGGCTTGGGAGGGAGCAGTTCTTC
j_call: TRBJ2-1; d_call: NA; clone_size: many; v_call: TRBV7-8; cdr3_aa: CASSLYYNEQFF; cdr3_nt: TGTGCCAGCAGCCTCTATTACAATGAGCAGTTCTTC
j_call: TRBJ2-2; d_call: NA; clone_size: many; v_call: TRBV11-2; cdr3_aa: CASSALRTTGELFF; cdr3_nt: TGTGCCAGCAGCGCCCTGCGGACCACCGGGGAGCTGTTTTTT
j_call: TRBJ2-3; d_call: NA; clone_size: NA; v_call: TRBV9; cdr3_aa: CASSGAMEDTQYF; cdr3_nt: TGTGCCAGCAGCGGAGCCATGGAGGATACGCAGTATTTT
j_call: TRBJ2-5; d_call: NA; clone_size: NA; v_call: TRBV7-8; cdr3_aa: CASSFGEQETQYF; cdr3_nt: TGTGCCAGCAGCTTCGGCGAACAAGAGACCCAGTACTTC
j_call: TRBJ2-1; d_call: TRBD1; clone_size: few; v_call: TRBV6-5; cdr3_aa: CASSQTGGPSSYNEQFF; cdr3_nt: TGTGCCAGCAGTCAGACAGGGGGCCCCAGCTCCTACAATGAGCAGTTCTTC
j_call: TRBJ2-3; d_call: TRBD2; clone_size: few; v_call: TRBV12-5; cdr3_aa: CASGSLAGGTDTQYF; cdr3_nt: TGTGCTAGTGGTTCCCTAGCGGGGGGCACAGATACGCAGTATTTT
j_call: TRBJ2-3; d_call: NA; clone_size: NA; v_call: TRBV12-3/TRBV12-4; cdr3_aa: CASTTGPFTDTQYF; cdr3_nt: TGTGCCAGCACCACGGGACCATTCACAGATACGCAGTATTTT
j_call: TRBJ1-1; d_call: NA; clone_size: NA; v_call: TRBV7-9; cdr3_aa: CASSFGELAAFF; cdr3_nt: TGTGCCAGCAGCTTTGGGGAGTTGGCGGCTTTCTTT
j_call: TRBJ1-1; d_call: NA; clone_size: once; v_call: TRBV18; cdr3_aa: CASSAAGGNTEAFF; cdr3_nt: TGTGCCAGCTCCGCGGCCGGGGGGAACACTGAAGCTTTCTTT
j_call: TRBJ2-3; d_call: NA; clone_size: few; v_call: TRBV29-1; cdr3_aa: CSVEDLSREQYF; cdr3_nt: TGCAGCGTTGAAGATCTTAGCCGAGAGCAGTATTTT
j_call: TRBJ1-1; d_call: TRBD1; clone_size: few; v_call: TRBV5-4; cdr3_aa: CASSGGQVRGEAFF; cdr3_nt: TGTGCCAGCAGCGGGGGACAGGTTAGGGGTGAAGCTTTCTTT